This T cell receptor beta chain was recorded in a study of T cells in Graves' hyperthyroidism and ophthalmopathy. The CDR3 spans 16 residues. Germline-derived CDR1 and CDR2 are SEHNR and FQNEAQ (reference sequence). Between the trimmed V and J ends, which lost 1 base and 1 base, there was a span of 13 bases. This clonotype was picked up many times. Antigen: not known. Study outcomes and limitations: A model of 13 V-J pairs discriminated ophthalmopathy from stable hyperthyroidism. Blood shared most expanded thyroid clonotypes above 0.001.

The study defined stable Graves' hyperthyroidism as no ophthalmopathy progression within 18 months. These patients, aged 18 to 65, had recently diagnosed hyperthyroidism lasting under 2 months. Amplification yielded TCR beta CDR3 regions, with RNA transcripts as the source. The TCR CDR3 was amplified in a first-round RT-PCR using the HTBI primer set. One entry per CDR3 protein results from TCRdb running MiXCR on the multiplex PCR reads. The repertoire holds 400,000 to 500,000 distinct CDR3 sequences, with roughly an eighth as singletons. Sequencing was done on a sample of blood. This chain connects TRBV7-9 to TRBJ2-5; a weak D match, TRBD2 (5 bases). The sequence was obtained from a woman between 18 and 30 years old with Graves' hyperthyroidism. In nucleotides, the CDR3 is TGTGCCAGCAGCTTAGGGCCTTTCGCGGGCCAAGAGACCCAGTACTTC. It translates to CASSLGPFAGQETQYF.